A single sample gave rise to the 26 T cell receptor beta chains below, sequenced in a study of cytomegalovirus exposure and HLA in healthy donors. The PCR contained 60 Vbeta and 13 Jbeta primers. The protocol was immunoSEQ multiplex PCR, while the TCRdb copy is restricted to in-frame clones and leaves out a portion. The sample comprises roughly 160,000 clones, 75% to 85% of which are singletons, and around 5% rests with the top ten. Sequencing was carried out using PBMCs. Receptor source: a man younger than 40 in good health and CMV-seronegative.

This clone came up a few times. V and J are TRBV25-1 and TRBJ2-7, with D perhaps TRBD1 (5 bases). The V end lost 6 bases, the J end lost 3 bases, and 12 bases lay between the germline ends. The germline V gene has CDR1 MGHDK and CDR2 SYGVNS. The CDR3 has 13 amino acids. CDR3 DNA sequence: TGTGCCAGCAGCAGGGCAGGGTACTACGAGCAGTACTTC. Its protein product is CASSRAGYYEQYF.

The rearrangement links TRBV27 to TRBJ1-2; 7 nucleotides agree with TRBD1. Germline V lookup: CDR1 MNHEY, CDR2 SMNVEV (reference sequence). V gave up 6 bases and J gave up 5 bases; unmatched junction bases: 9. CDR3 length equals 14 residues. DNA of the CDR3: TGTGCCAGCAGGTTAGACAGGGCGAGTTATGGCTACACCTTC. This encodes CASRLDRASYGYTF.

This rearrangement joins TRBV5-1 to TRBJ2-1; weak D call: TRBD1 (6 bases). Germline V lookup: CDR1 SGHRS, CDR2 YFSETQ. CDR3 length equals 14 residues. The ends were cut back, 3 bases at V and 8 bases at J, with 15 bases in the middle. The CDR3 protein is CASSSQGIGDEQFF. The CDR3 DNA is TGCGCCAGCAGCTCCCAGGGGATTGGGGATGAGCAGTTCTTC.

This clone was counted only a few times. The rearrangement joins TRBV15 to TRBJ2-7; 12 nucleotides align to TRBD2. Trimming removed 5 bases from V and 1 base from J; junction bases left unmatched: 3. From germline, CDR1 is LNHNV and CDR2 YYDKDF (reference sequence). The CDR3 spans 15 residues. The CDR3 loop is CATSLGLAGSYEQYF. In nucleotides, the CDR3 is TGTGCCACCAGCTTGGGACTAGCGGGTTCCTACGAGCAGTACTTC.

This chain links TRBV30 with TRBJ1-3; TRBD1 is a possible D gene (6 bases). V lost 8 bases to trimming and J lost 2 bases, with 10 bases between them. The CDR3 extends over 12 amino acids. Germline V gene lookup returns CDR1 GTSNPN and CDR2 SVGIG (reference sequence). The CDR3, as DNA: TGTGCCCGGGGGGCCGCTGGAAACACCATATATTTT. This encodes CARGAAGNTIYF.

This chain links TRBV19 with TRBJ2-2; 9 bases line up with TRBD1. Germline CDR1 and CDR2: LNHDA and SQIVND (reference sequence). The J segment lost 7 bases and the V segment lost 6 bases, leaving 12 bases of the junction unmatched. The CDR3 covers 16 residues. The CDR3 DNA reads TGTGCCAGTAGAACCACAGGGGGCGTTGGGAACGGGGAGCTGTTTTTT. Protein product: CASRTTGGVGNGELFF.

The rearrangement joins TRBV27 to TRBJ1-1; D may be TRBD1 (6 bases). V was trimmed by 3 bases and J by 5 bases, leaving 13 bases between them. The CDR3 has 14 amino acids. Per germline, CDR1 MNHEY and CDR2 SMNVEV (reference sequence). The CDR3 loop reads CASSFRNRETEAFF. Written as DNA, the CDR3 is TGTGCCAGCAGTTTTCGGAACAGGGAAACTGAAGCTTTCTTT.

The rearrangement uses TRBV27 and TRBJ1-6; D is unresolved. The CDR3 length is 14 residues. V lost 7 bases and J 10 bases, leaving 17 bases between the germline ends. CDR1 is MNHEY, CDR2 SMNVEV, per germline (reference sequence). CDR3 protein: CASTEVYNASPLHF. DNA for the CDR3: TGTGCCAGCACCGAAGTATATAACGCGTCACCCCTCCACTTT.

The CDR3 sequence is CASSPKRDIGNQPQHF. The CDR3 bases are TGTGCCAGCAGCCCTAAGAGGGATATAGGCAATCAGCCCCAGCATTTT. This sequence joins TRBV28 and TRBJ1-5; D unclear. V shed 6 bases and J shed 2 bases, with 17 bases lying between them. CDR3 length equals 16 residues. The germline V gene encodes CDR1 MDHEN and CDR2 SYDVKM.

This chain uses TRBV7-8 with TRBJ2-1; TRBD1 agrees at 9 bases. Per germline, CDR1 SGHVS and CDR2 FQNEAQ. V shed 5 bases and J 10 bases; nucleotides not matched to a gene: 12. The CDR3 length is 15 residues. The CDR3 bases are TGTGCCAGCAGCCTACTTGGGGACAGGGAAGGCGAGCAGTTCTTC. Protein product: CASSLLGDREGEQFF.

The chain recombines TRBV27 with TRBJ1-2; 11 bases fit TRBD1. J was trimmed by 3 bases and V by 4 bases; bases with no gene match: 4. This CDR3 is built from 15 residues. Germline V gives CDR1 MNHEY, CDR2 SMNVEV (reference sequence). The CDR3 region is CASSSGQGAYYGYTF. DNA for the CDR3: TGTGCCAGCAGTTCAGGACAGGGGGCCTACTATGGCTACACCTTC.

J is TRBJ1-4 and V is TRBV4-2; TRBD1 is a possible D gene (5 bases). V was cut by 0 bases and J by 3 bases, with 14 bases left in between. This CDR3 has 17 amino acids. Germline assignment: CDR1 LGHNA and CDR2 YNFKEQ. The DNA of the CDR3 is TGTGCCAGCAGCCAAGAACAGGCTACCGTACCTAATGAAAAACTGTTTTTT. Its translation is CASSQEQATVPNEKLFF.

This clone has just a few counts. This chain connects TRBV5-1 to TRBJ2-3, with D possibly being TRBD2 (5 bases). CDR3 size: 15 residues. Per germline, CDR1 SGHRS and CDR2 YFSETQ. V was cut by 2 bases and J by 0 bases, with 10 bases left in between. This chain's CDR3 is CASSFLRDSTDTQYF. CDR3 sequence (DNA): TGCGCCAGCAGCTTCCTCCGGGATAGCACAGATACGCAGTATTTT.

V usage is TRBV5-6 and J usage is TRBJ1-1; D unclear. The V gene's germline CDR1 is SGHDT and CDR2 YYEEEE. The CDR3 loop spans 14 amino acids. V was trimmed by 5 bases and J by 5 bases, leaving 16 bases between them. CDR3 sequence reads: CASSRIHGDTEAFF. For the CDR3, the DNA is TGTGCCAGCAGTCGTATACATGGTGATACTGAAGCTTTCTTT. Combining the CDR3 with reference TRBV5-6 and TRBJ1-1 gives the whole variable domain DAGVTQSPTHLIKTRGQQVTLRCSPKSGHDTVSWYQQALGQGPQFIFQYYEEEERQRGNFPDRFSGHQFPNYSSELNVNALLLGDSALYLCASSRIHGDTEAFFGQGTRLTVV.

This clone showed up just once. The rearrangement uses TRBV7-3 and TRBJ1-2, with TRBD1 identical over 9 bases. The germline V gene encodes CDR1 SGHTA and CDR2 FQGTGA. This CDR3 is 17 amino acids long. The V segment lost 5 bases and the J segment 3 bases; nucleotides outside the gene matches: 13. DNA for the CDR3: TGTGCCAGCAGCGAATTTGGCGCGGGACAGGGAGACTATGGCTACACCTTC. It translates to CASSEFGAGQGDYGYTF.

This chain joins TRBV28 and TRBJ2-1, with 10 bases aligning to TRBD2. CDR1 is MDHEN and CDR2 is SYDVKM in the germline V gene. The V gene end was trimmed by 3 bases and the J gene end by 15 bases; junction bases not matched to a gene: 11. The CDR3 covers 14 residues. The CDR3 coding sequence is TGTGCCAGCAGTTTCTCAAGGGGGACTAGCGTTCTGTTCTTC. Its translation: CASSFSRGTSVLFF.

This clone was seen only a few times. V is TRBV27 and J is TRBJ2-7; unclear D gene. Germline-derived CDR1 and CDR2 are MNHEY and SMNVEV (reference sequence). V shed 8 bases and J shed 7 bases, with 30 bases lying between them. This CDR3 contains 17 residues. CDR3 in amino acids: CASAYQARLTLTREQYF. The CDR3 nucleotides are TGTGCCAGCGCGTATCAGGCCCGATTGACCCTAACTCGGGAGCAGTACTTC.

Points on this clone: The junction does not match germline at one end; this may be a read error. The CDR3 region is CASRRSSDQPQHF. The CDR3 region has the DNA TGTGCCAGCAGAAGGAGTAGCGATCAGCCCCAGCATTTT. The rearrangement joins TRBV6-5 to TRBJ1-5; D not certain. The CDR3 is 13 amino acids. In germline, CDR1 is MNHEY, CDR2 SVGAGI.

This clone was seen a few times. CDR3 sequence (DNA): TGTGCCAGCAGTGAAGAAGGACAGGGCGAGCAGTACTTC. It encodes CASSEEGQGEQYF. The chain joins TRBV6-1 to TRBJ2-7, with 8 bases fitting TRBD1. The trim removed 1 base at V and 6 bases at J, leaving 2 bases unmatched. The CDR3 covers 13 residues. Germline V gene lookup returns CDR1 MNHNS and CDR2 SASEGT.

The chain employs TRBV7-3 and TRBJ1-5; D not certain. The length of the CDR3 is 13 residues. Looked up from germline, CDR1 is SGHTA and CDR2 is FQGTGA. Trimming removed 5 bases at V and 9 bases at J, with 14 bases between. The CDR3 region has the DNA TGTGCCAGCAGCACCGACTCCGGCTGGCCCCAGCATTTT. This translates into CASSTDSGWPQHF.

The V and J genes are TRBV5-1 and TRBJ1-1; no clear D gene. Germline values: CDR1 SGHRS, CDR2 YFSETQ. The CDR3 is 13 residues long. Trimming removed 5 bases from V and 1 base from J, with 9 bases in between. The DNA of the CDR3 is TGCGCCAGCAGTCTTCGACAGAACACTGAAGCTTTCTTT. The encoded protein is CASSLRQNTEAFF. The variable domain in full, completed from reference TRBV5-1 and TRBJ1-1, reads KAGVTQTPRYLIKTRGQQVTLSCSPISGHRSVSWYQQTPGQGLQFLFEYFSETQRNKGNFPGRFSGRQFSNSRSEMNVSTLELGDSALYLCASSLRQNTEAFFGQGTRLTVV.

This chain connects TRBV6-1 to TRBJ1-2; TRBD1 might be the D (5 bases). Germline V gene data show CDR1 as MNHNS and CDR2 as SASEGT. The CDR3 has 16 amino acids. V lost 2 bases to trimming and J lost 3 bases, with 16 bases between them. The CDR3, as DNA: TGTGCCAGCAGTGAACCCCCGGTAGGGACTTACTATGGCTACACCTTC. Translating it yields CASSEPPVGTYYGYTF.

The chain has TRBV18 and TRBJ2-5, with 9 bases aligning to TRBD1. CDR1 and CDR2 from the germline V gene are KGHSH and LQKENI. V was pared by 5 bases and J by 3 bases, with 4 bases of the junction left unmatched. The CDR3 length is 14 residues. DNA of the CDR3: TGTGCCAGCTCAGCACGGACAGGGGAAGAGACCCAGTACTTC. This encodes CASSARTGEETQYF. The full variable domain, with the rest looked up from reference TRBV18 and TRBJ2-5, is NAGVMQNPRHLVRRRGQEARLRCSPMKGHSHVYWYRQLPEEGLKFMVYLQKENIIDESGMPKERFSAEFPKEGPSILRIQQVVRGDSAAYFCASSARTGEETQYFGPGTRLLVL.

The chain employs TRBV29-1 and TRBJ1-1, with D possibly being TRBD1 (5 bases). The V gene's germline CDR1 is SQVTM and CDR2 ANQGSEA. The CDR3 sequence is 13 residues long. V was clipped by 4 bases and J by 1 base, with 10 bases between them. In DNA form, the CDR3 reads TGCAGCGTTGCGGGACTCGGGAACACTGAAGCTTTCTTT. It codes for CSVAGLGNTEAFF.

The chain uses TRBV21-1 and TRBJ1-1; the table's D gene call, TRBD1, was not cross checked with the DNA. TRBV21-1 constitutes a pseudogene. The CDR3 consists of 14 residues. The CDR3 spells CASSGPTGNTEAFF. CDR3 DNA: TGTGCCAGCAGCGGTCCGACAGGGAACACTGAAGCTTTCTTT.

The gene calls are TRBV21-1 and TRBJ2-4; the table's D call, TRBD1, was not checked against the DNA. TRBV21-1 is designated a pseudogene. The CDR3 spans 15 residues. The CDR3 nucleotides read TGTGCCAGCAGCAGCTACCGGGACACCGAAAACATTCAGTACTTC. Its translation is CASSSYRDTENIQYF.